This T cell receptor (beta chain) derives from a study of T-cell memory formation after mild COVID-19. The germline CDR1 and CDR2 sequences are SQVTM and ANQGSEA. V lost 3 bases, J lost 4 bases, and 12 bases lay in between. CDR3 length equals 13 residues. Using its own MiXCR run on the 5' RACE reads, TCRdb lists one record per CDR3 protein. The sample records about 390,000 distinct CDR3 sequences, 20% to 25% being singletons. This chain links TRBV29-1 with TRBJ1-1; TRBD1 is a possible D gene (5 bases). The source material was PBMCs or a T cell subset sorted from them (not recorded which). The sequence came from an adult woman who had mild COVID-19 (a few samples of this study predate the infection). Cell type and time point are not known. CDR3 residues: CSVEVGLGTEAFF. The DNA for the CDR3 is TGCAGCGTTGAGGTGGGACTGGGCACTGAAGCTTTCTTT. The variable domain in full, completed from reference TRBV29-1 and TRBJ1-1, reads SAVISQKPSRDICQRGTSLTIQCQVDSQVTMMFWYRQQPGQSLTLIATANQGSEATYESGFVIDKFPISRPNLTFSTLTVSNMSPEDSSIYLCSVEVGLGTEAFFGQGTRLTVV.